This TCR beta chain was identified during a study of shared clonotypes between healthy human individuals (dated by TCRdb to the early 2020s). Context from the whole study: A couple of women and a few men aged 18 to 49 years were included in the cohort. Per donor, three plates each were used for CD4 naive and CD4 memory, two for CD8 naive, and one for CD8 memory. Per donor, leukapheresis produced somewhere between about 0.85 and 9.5 billion PBMCs. To estimate repertoire size and how much clonotypes are shared between individuals, the study performed deep sequencing of blood TCR repertoires from a handful of healthy adults. Different laboratories and diverse techniques were used to prepare libraries and sequence TCR repertoires, to increase sequencing depth and limit assay-specific biases. On the study overall, not on this receptor specifically: Sharing across a few donors was observed for about 5% of naive CD4, under 4% of naive CD8, over 2% of memory CD4, and 0.4% of memory CD8 clonotypes. Estimated clonotype richness was generally larger for naive than for memory subsets. Incomplete sequencing was indicated by rarefaction of sorted-subset datasets, despite the large sequencing depth. Because the study included a small number of donors, the genetic and exposure-history diversity represented was limited. Higher generation probabilities were observed for clonotypes shared by all four sorted-subset donors than for non-shared clonotypes. Sampling was restricted to blood, and TCR repertoires in tissues likely differ from the TCR repertoires found in blood. Based on pairwise subsampling, the degree of clonotype sharing among donors was expected to be affected by sequencing depth.

Using the deep immunoSEQ assay, TCR CDR3 regions were amplified from genomic DNA by multiplex PCR. For each cell subset, the extracted genomic DNA was distributed evenly across all wells of several immunoSEQ 96-well plates, and each plate served as one replicate. For sorted subsets, each replicate PCR was loaded with 200 to 250 ng genomic DNA, equivalent to some 31,000 T cell genomes. Purified libraries were quantified with a Qubit 3.0 fluorometer, sized on a Bioanalyzer 2100, and re-quantified with the KAPA Library Quantification kit. Every immunoSEQ 96-well plate was sequenced on a dedicated single-read 150-cycle Illumina NextSeq 550 flow cell. The authors' pipeline ran thus. Because the immunoSEQ output included only junctional sequences and no quality scores, the filtering could not be the same as the filtering used for full-length reads. Sequences were annotated with PyIR, a Python wrapper for IgBLAST v1.9, and V/J genes and CDR3 were assigned using IMGT germline references. Reads were filtered out if the reads had weak V/J assignments (E-value above 1e-6), no CDR3, stop codons, out-of-frame junctions, or ambiguous translated residues. V3J clonotypes were defined by identical inferred V gene, J gene, and CDR3 amino acid sequence. The percentage overlap between two repertoires was calculated by dividing the number of shared unique clonotypes by the size of the smaller repertoire. Repertoire richness was assessed with RTK rarefaction, the Chao1 estimator, and Recon v2.1 estimates of unobserved clonotypes. For all TCRbeta clonotypes obtained by the gDNA method from a few donors, generation probabilities were computed with OLGA. This is the immuneACCESS table as TCRdb keeps it, with only in-frame sequences that have V and J called. A part of the clones is gone; compared with another copy, unresolved V genes explain less than half, and the rest is unexplained. V, J and clone size reflect that table, while D and trimming were determined from the DNA. This sample comprises almost 750,000 clones, just under 75% of them detected only once. Roughly 1.8% of the sample belongs to the ten largest clones.

V was cut back by 3 bases and J by 4 bases, leaving a gap of 9 bases between them. Spanning cysteine to phenylalanine, the CDR3 consists of 13 amino acids. Only the CDR3 part of the read is kept: 39 bases, read in frame from the first base. Reading the germline V gene gives CDR1 MDHEN and CDR2 SYDVKM. As regards this clone: The clone's antigen remains unknown. The record has no base qualities; no much larger clone is one base away.

The donors were healthy, HIV-negative adults who had no recently reported acute infections or vaccinations. All donors were Caucasian adults living in Nashville, Tennessee, USA. CD4+ T cells were enriched by magnetic negative selection; naive cells were then positively selected on CD45RA, and the negative fraction formed the memory subset. Blood was collected by leukapheresis, and PBMCs were isolated by Ficoll-Histopaque density gradient centrifugation and then cryopreserved in liquid nitrogen vapor phase. Purity and quantity of every magnetically sorted T cell population were checked by analytical flow cytometry. Genomic DNA was isolated from each sorted fraction and quantified by UV absorbance on a Nanodrop 2000c.

What was sequenced was memory CD4+ T cells sorted from blood. What the cell subset or site label conveys for this sample: CD45RA-negative fraction. The receptor was isolated from a woman aged 30 to 39 in good health. The chain links TRBV28 with TRBJ1-2; matching of 5 bases hints at TRBD1 as the D gene. The nucleotide sequence reads as follows: TGTGCCAGCAGTTTTGGGGGGGGCTATGGCTACACCTTC. Translation gives CASSFGGGYGYTF.